These T cell receptor beta chains were read from a single sample in a study of blood T cells in healthy people across ages. TCRdb independently ran MiXCR on the 5' RACE reads; one entry per CDR3 protein. Of approximately 1,700,000 distinct CDR3 sequences listed, about 39% are singletons. The sequencing sample was made of blood. These TCRs come from a human donor in good health. Each CDR3 is given with its conserved first and last residue. The D gene is left open where the match is weak. Clone size is not always given. Where it is, it says once, few, many or a class for expanded clones.

clone_size j_call v_call d_call cdr3_nt cdr3_aa
once TRBJ1-4 TRBV5-8 - TGTGCCAGCAGCTGGGGGGCCCGAACAACTAATGAAAAACTGTTTTTT CASSWGARTTNEKLFF
- TRBJ1-1 TRBV7-9 - TGTGCCAGCAGCTGGTCCTTGGGGCTTGGCACTGAAGCTTTCTTT CASSWSLGLGTEAFF
- TRBJ2-7 TRBV18 TRBD2 TGTGCCAGCTCATGGGCGGGGGAGTACGAGCAGTACTTC CASSWAGEYEQYF
few TRBJ2-7 TRBV7-3 TRBD1 TGTGCCAGCACCGCCCTGGGACGGTGGGACAGGGCGGAGTGGAACGAGCAGTACTTC CASTALGRWDRAEWNEQYF
- TRBJ2-3 TRBV7-9 TRBD1 TGTGCCAGCAGCTCACAGGGGAGTCAGGCAGATACGCAGTATTTT CASSSQGSQADTQYF
few TRBJ2-7 TRBV28 TRBD1 TGTGCCAGCTTGGACAGGGTTACCTACGAGCAGTACTTC CASLDRVTYEQYF
few TRBJ2-1 TRBV6-2/TRBV6-3 - TGTGCCAGCAAGGGGTTATTTGGACCTAGCTCCTACAATGAGCAGTTCTTC CASKGLFGPSSYNEQFF
- TRBJ2-1 TRBV4-1 TRBD1 TGCGCCAGCAGCCCATTCACAGGGGGCGCAAGAAATGAGCAGTTCTTC CASSPFTGGARNEQFF
few TRBJ2-1 TRBV9 TRBD2 TGTGCCAGCAGCCACGGGACTAGCGGGGGCAATGAGCAGTTCTTC CASSHGTSGGNEQFF
- TRBJ2-1 TRBV5-5 TRBD1 TGTGCCAGCAGCTCCCGCGGGCAGGGGGTCTACAATGAGCAGTTCTTC CASSSRGQGVYNEQFF
- TRBJ2-1 TRBV7-2 - TGTGCCAGCAGCCCGTGGGGGGCCGCGTCGTTCTTC CASSPWGAASFF
few TRBJ2-7 TRBV6-5 TRBD1 TGTGCCAGCAGTTACACCAACAGGGGTGCCTACGAGCAGTACTTC CASSYTNRGAYEQYF
few TRBJ2-4 TRBV4-2 TRBD2 TGTGCCAGCAGCCAAGAGAGGGTCCTAGCGGTCGCCAAAAACATTCAGTACTTC CASSQERVLAVAKNIQYF
- TRBJ2-5 TRBV7-9 TRBD1 TGTGCCAGCAGCTTAAAGCAGACAGGGGTCCACAATAAGCAGTACTTC CASSLKQTGVHNKQYF
- TRBJ2-5 TRBV20-1 TRBD2 TGCAGTGCTAGTAGCGGGGGGGCCCAAGAGACCCAGTACTTC CSASSGGAQETQYF
- TRBJ2-1 TRBV4-1 - TGCGCCAGCAGCCAAGTAGCGGAGAGGCTTTGCAATGAGCAGTTCTTC CASSQVAERLCNEQFF
few TRBJ1-5 TRBV6-2/TRBV6-3 - TGTGCCAGCAACCGGGTTATAACTCAGCCCCAGCATTTT CASNRVITQPQHF
once TRBJ1-1 TRBV6-5 - TGTGCCAGCAGCCGCCCCTTTACTGAAGCTTTCTTT CASSRPFTEAFF
- TRBJ1-1 TRBV27 - TGTGCCAGCAGTTTATCCGAAGCTACGGTGAACACTGAAGCTTTCTTT CASSLSEATVNTEAFF
- TRBJ2-5 TRBV24-1 TRBD2 TGTGCCACCAGTGATTTGAGGGCAGGGACTAAGACCCAGTACTTC CATSDLRAGTKTQYF
few TRBJ2-3 TRBV15 - TGTGCCACCGGCCTCTCCTATGGTGATACGCAGTATTTT CATGLSYGDTQYF
once TRBJ2-2 TRBV29-1 - TGCAGCGTTGGGTCAGGGAGAAGTGGGGAGCTGTTTTTT CSVGSGRSGELFF
few TRBJ2-7 TRBV4-2 TRBD2 TGTGCCAGCAGCCAGCTGCGGGGGGGTTCCTACGAGCAGTACTTC CASSQLRGGSYEQYF
- TRBJ1-2 TRBV6-2/TRBV6-3 - TGTGCCAGCGGTTACTCGCAGGGTAGCGGGGGCTACACCTTC CASGYSQGSGGYTF
few TRBJ2-3 TRBV3-1 - TGTGCCAGCAGCCAAGCCGTCGTTGCCACAGATACGCAGTATTTT CASSQAVVATDTQYF
- TRBJ1-5 TRBV6-5 TRBD1 TGTGCCAGCGGCATGGGACAGGGAAGTCAGCCCCAGCATTTT CASGMGQGSQPQHF
- TRBJ1-6 TRBV7-2 - TGTGCCAGCAGCTCAGTCGTTTCTTCACCCCTCCACTTT CASSSVVSSPLHF
- TRBJ2-5 TRBV6-1 - TGTGCCAGCAGCCCGGGTTGGGCGTCTGGGGAGCAGTACTTC CASSPGWASGEQYF
- TRBJ2-3 TRBV20-1 TRBD2 TGCAGTGCTCGTAAAGGGCTAGCGGGGCCTAGCACAGATACGCAGTATTTT CSARKGLAGPSTDTQYF
few TRBJ2-3 TRBV7-2 - TGTCCCAGCAGCTTAATGTCACAGGGTGCAGATACGCAGTATTTT CPSSLMSQGADTQYF
- TRBJ2-5 TRBV11-2 - TGTGCCAGCAGCTTATTCTTTGGAGCGGTCCAAGAGACCCAGTACTTC CASSLFFGAVQETQYF
- TRBJ2-7 TRBV4-3 TRBD2 TGCGCCAGCAGCCAAGACCTCAGAACTAGCGGGGGGTTCTACGAGCAGTACTTC CASSQDLRTSGGFYEQYF
- TRBJ2-3 TRBV5-1 - TGCGCCAGCAGCCCGGTGATGGCGGGACACACAGATACGCAGTATTTT CASSPVMAGHTDTQYF
- TRBJ2-5 TRBV5-1 - TGCGCCAGCAGCTTGGGACTACCGTACCAAGAGACCCAGTACTTC CASSLGLPYQETQYF
- TRBJ1-4 TRBV12-3/TRBV12-4 - TGTGCCAGCAGTTTAGCCCTAGGGGGGGCGTATAGTGAAAAACTGTTTTTT CASSLALGGAYSEKLFF
few TRBJ2-1 TRBV4-1 TRBD1 TGCGCCAGCAGCCAGACACCGGGACAGGGTAGGAATGAGCAGTTCTTC CASSQTPGQGRNEQFF
- TRBJ1-4 TRBV20-1 - TGCAGTGCCCGCAAAGGGGGGGGTGAAAAACTGTTTTTT CSARKGGGEKLFF
few TRBJ2-1 TRBV18 TRBD2 TGTGCCAGCTCACCGTCGACGGGGGGGGAGCAGTTCTTC CASSPSTGGEQFF
- TRBJ2-5 TRBV5-1 TRBD2 TGCGCCAGCAGCTTCGGGCGGGGGGGCTCAGAGACCCAGTACTTC CASSFGRGGSETQYF
few TRBJ2-7 TRBV20-1 TRBD2 TGCAGTGCGGTGGGACTAGCGGGGGGACACGACTCCTACGAGCAGTACTTC CSAVGLAGGHDSYEQYF
- TRBJ2-2 TRBV12-3/TRBV12-4 - TGTGCCAGCAGCGCCGTCCTCGGGGAGCTGTTTTTT CASSAVLGELFF
- TRBJ2-1 TRBV13 TRBD2 TGTGCCAGCAGCCTTGGGGGGGTTATAGTGGATGAGCAGTTCTTC CASSLGGVIVDEQFF
- TRBJ2-4 TRBV5-1 - TGCACCAGCAGCTCGACAGTAGCCAAAAACATTCAGTACTTC CTSSSTVAKNIQYF
few TRBJ2-3 TRBV27 TRBD2 TGTGCCAGCAGTCCACTGTGGACTAGCGGGGCTGCTAGCACAGATACGCAGTATTTT CASSPLWTSGAASTDTQYF
- TRBJ2-7 TRBV7-6 - TGTGCCAGCAGCTTAGAAGCAGGGTCAGTATCGTACTTC CASSLEAGSVSYF
- TRBJ1-2 TRBV7-2 - TGTGCCAGCACCCGGGGGGCAGAGACTAACTATGGCTACACCTTC CASTRGAETNYGYTF
once TRBJ2-7 TRBV6-2/TRBV6-3 - TGTGCCAGCAGTTACCGCCTCCCTCGCCGTGGGTCCTACGAGCAGTACTTC CASSYRLPRRGSYEQYF
- TRBJ2-1 TRBV20-1 TRBD1 TGCAGTGCTAGGTCCCAGGGGGCGAGGAATGAGCAGTTCTTC CSARSQGARNEQFF
few TRBJ1-4 TRBV5-1 - TGCGCCAGCAGCTTGGACAGTACGGAAAAACTGTTTTTT CASSLDSTEKLFF
once TRBJ2-1 TRBV7-9 - TGTGCCAGCAGCAACGGGGACGCCGCCTCGAGCTCCTACAATGAGCAGTTCTTC CASSNGDAASSSYNEQFF
- TRBJ1-2 TRBV29-1 TRBD1 TGCAGCATCCGGGACAGGGAAAACTATGGCTACACCTTC CSIRDRENYGYTF
- TRBJ2-1 TRBV6-2/TRBV6-3 TRBD2 TGTGCCAGCAGTTACGTACTAGCGGGGGGTAATGAGCAGTTCTTC CASSYVLAGGNEQFF
few TRBJ2-1 TRBV29-1 TRBD1 TGCAGCGTATTAACAGGGGCGGTCGGCAATGAGCAGTTCTTC CSVLTGAVGNEQFF
few TRBJ1-2 TRBV9 - TGTGCCAGCAGCGTTCCAGGGGCTAACTATGGCTACACCTTC CASSVPGANYGYTF
few TRBJ2-5 TRBV20-1 TRBD1 TGCAGTGCCCCAAGCCCGGCAGGGGGAGAGACCCAGTACTTC CSAPSPAGGETQYF
- TRBJ2-3 TRBV7-2 - TGTGCCAGCAGCTTAGTGGCCGACTACGATACGCAGTATTTT CASSLVADYDTQYF
few TRBJ2-5 TRBV5-1 TRBD2 TGCGCCAGCAGTTACCATGGACTAGCGAGTCAAGAGACCCAGTACTTC CASSYHGLASQETQYF
- TRBJ2-7 TRBV25-1 - TGTGCCAGCAGCTGGGAACTAACCTACGAGCAGTACTTC CASSWELTYEQYF
few TRBJ2-3 TRBV20-1 - TGCAGTGCTAGAGGAATGCGGGATACGCAGTATTTT CSARGMRDTQYF
few TRBJ2-5 TRBV7-2 - TGTGCCAGCAGCTTAGTTGCACAGCGAGAAGAGACCCAGTACTTC CASSLVAQREETQYF